One and the same sample provided the 8 T cell receptor beta chains below, sequenced in a study of T cell responses to AZD1222 COVID-19 vaccine. The assay was immunoSEQ multiplex PCR, and TCRdb's table has in-frame clones only and misses some. This repertoire shows over 120,000 clones, 70% to 90% found once; its top ten account for around 8.6%. The sample was peripheral blood, taken on day 0 of AZD1222 vaccination. The receptor source for this set is an adult in good health.

The genes are TRBV18 and TRBJ1-2; TRBD1 aligns across 7 bases. This CDR3 is 13 amino acids long. Per the germline V gene, CDR1 is KGHSH and CDR2 is LQKENI. The trim removed 3 bases at V and 5 bases at J, leaving 3 bases unmatched. This CDR3 reads CASSPTTGYGYTF. In DNA form, the CDR3 reads TGTGCCAGCTCACCCACGACAGGGTATGGCTACACCTTC.

This clone was counted only a few times. The CDR3: CASSGQTYTEAFF. DNA for the CDR3: TGTGCCAGCAGTGGGCAGACTTACACTGAAGCTTTCTTT. This chain joins TRBV25-1 and TRBJ1-1, with no clear D. Trimming stripped 4 bases from V and 3 bases from J, with 9 bases between. The CDR3 is made up of 13 amino acids. Germline V gives CDR1 MGHDK, CDR2 SYGVNS.

The rearrangement joins TRBV7-2 to TRBJ1-5; D is undetermined. The germline gives CDR1 SGHTA, CDR2 FQGNSA. Deletions cut 1 base from V and 7 bases from J, with 11 bases between. CDR3 length equals 14 residues. CDR3 in amino acids: CASSLGRVLQPQHF. In nucleotides, the CDR3 is TGTGCCAGCAGCTTAGGGAGGGTGTTGCAGCCCCAGCATTTT.

The chain has TRBV12-3 or TRBV12-4 and TRBJ1-2; D gene unclear. The CDR3 totals 11 residues. The V end lost 10 bases, the J end lost 8 bases, and 14 bases lay between the germline ends. CDR3 coding DNA: TGTGCCACCACTGTGAGCTTCGGCTACACCTTC. It yields the protein CATTVSFGYTF.

The rearrangement links TRBV6-1 to TRBJ1-3; no clear D gene. The CDR3 contains 16 residues. CDR1 and CDR2 (germline): MNHNS, SASEGT. Trimming pared 4 bases from V and 0 bases from J, leaving 13 bases between. CDR3 bases: TGTGCCAGCAGTGTGGACCAGGCGTTCTCTGGAAACACCATATATTTT. This translates into CASSVDQAFSGNTIYF.

A single count supports this clone. The V gene is TRBV6-2 or TRBV6-3, the J gene TRBJ2-1, with 11 bases lining up with TRBD2. The germline V gene has CDR1 MNHEY and CDR2 SVGEGT. The junction had 9 bases not matched to a gene; V was cut back by 2 bases and J by 9 bases. The CDR3 runs to 16 residues. CDR3 sequence (DNA): TGTGCCAGCAGTTACCCTACTAGCGGGAGTAGTAGTGAGCAGTTCTTC. Its protein is CASSYPTSGSSSEQFF.

This rearrangement joins TRBV7-2 to TRBJ2-1; TRBD2 might be the D (5 bases). V lost 5 bases and J lost 6, with 14 bases in between. The CDR3 spans 14 residues. Germline assignment: CDR1 SGHTA and CDR2 FQGNSA. The CDR3 sequence is CASSTFEGSNEQFF. The CDR3 DNA reads as TGTGCCAGCAGCACCTTTGAGGGAAGCAATGAGCAGTTCTTC.

This clone came up once. The chain couples TRBV2 to TRBJ1-6; D might be TRBD1 (6 bases). Trimming cost V 8 bases and J 10 bases, with 15 bases left between them. Germline V gene sequence: CDR1 SNHLY, CDR2 FYNNEI. CDR3 length: 13 residues. The CDR3 coding sequence is TGTGCCAGCCGGCGAGAAGGGGGATCACCCCTCCACTTT. It yields the protein CASRREGGSPLHF. Looking up the rest from reference TRBV2 and TRBJ1-6 gives the full variable domain: EPEVTQTPSHQVTQMGQEVILRCVPISNHLYFYWYRQILGQKVEFLVSFYNNEISEKSEIFDDQFSVERPDGSNFTLKIRSTKLEDSAMYFCASRREGGSPLHFGNGTRLTVT.